This T cell receptor (beta chain) stems from a study of long-term antiretroviral therapy in people with HIV. On this clone: The antigen remains undetermined.

General study points: At every time point, clones expanded before ART dominated the repertoire.

At the survey level, the v3.0 immunoSEQ assay was run. Samples were sequenced targeting roughly 40,000-50,000 T-cell genomes each. Assay used: immunoSEQ multiplex PCR; TCRdb lists only in-frame clones, some missing. This sample has over 25,000 clones, with approximately 80% found just once. The CDR3 covers 12 residues. In germline, CDR1 is LNHDA, CDR2 SQIVND (reference sequence). Trimming pared 8 bases from V and 5 bases from J, leaving 12 bases between. Sequencing was performed on unsorted PBMCs, taken 3 years after starting antiretroviral therapy. The V call is TRBV19, the J call TRBJ1-2; no definite D call. This TCR was recovered from a man between 35 and 55 years old with HIV. Written as DNA, the CDR3 is TGTGCCAGTGTATCTGCCTCGTATGGCTACACCTTC. Translation: CASVSASYGYTF. Together with reference TRBV19 and TRBJ1-2, the CDR3 gives the full variable domain: DGGITQSPKYLFRKEGQNVTLSCEQNLNHDAMYWYRQDPGQGLRLIYYSQIVNDFQKGDIAEGYSVSREKKESFPLTVTSAQKNPTAFYLCASVSASYGYTFGSGTRLTVV.